Shown below are 8 T cell receptor beta chains from a single sample sequenced in a study of T cell responses to AZD1222 COVID-19 vaccine. TCRdb's copy holds only in-frame clones and misses some; the assay was immunoSEQ multiplex PCR. The sample includes more than 90,000 clones, about nine tenths seen only once; the top ten take approximately 16%. This material consisted of peripheral blood, taken 28 days after the second AZD1222 dose. These receptors all stem from an adult who received the AZD1222 COVID-19 vaccine.

The chain combines TRBV7-6 with TRBJ2-1; no reliable D call. The CDR3 has 10 amino acids. The germline CDR1 and CDR2 sequences are SGHVS and FNYEAQ. Between the trimmed V and J ends, which lost 7 bases and 12 bases, there was a span of 10 bases. CDR3 loop: CASNRTGQFF. CDR3 DNA sequence: TGTGCCAGCAATCGAACGGGGCAGTTCTTC.

The chain uses TRBV9 and TRBJ2-7, with TRBD2 matching 13 bases. Trimming removed 4 bases from V and 5 bases from J; junction bases left unmatched: 3. Germline assignment: CDR1 SGDLS and CDR2 YYNGEE. This CDR3 has 14 amino acids. The CDR3 coding sequence is TGTGCCAGCAGCCGCGGACTAGCGGGAGACGAGCAGTACTTC. Residues: CASSRGLAGDEQYF.

The rearrangement uses TRBV4-1 and TRBJ2-5, with D tentatively TRBD1 (5 bases). CDR3 length: 15 amino acids. Trimming took 0 bases from V and 7 from J, leaving 15 bases between them. The V gene's germline CDR1 is MGHRA and CDR2 YSYEKL. CDR3 bases: TGCGCCAGCAGCCAAGACATGGTCAGGGCTAGGACCCAGTACTTC. This encodes CASSQDMVRARTQYF.

The V call is TRBV7-6, the J call TRBJ1-3; no firm D call. Trimming took 5 bases from V and 0 from J, leaving 8 bases between them. This CDR3 spans 14 amino acids. Germline V gives CDR1 SGHVS, CDR2 FNYEAQ. The CDR3 nucleotides read TGTGCCAGCAGCCCGGCACGCTCTGGAAACACCATATATTTT. It is translated as CASSPARSGNTIYF.

The gene calls are TRBV12-5 and TRBJ2-1; 7 bases fit TRBD2. CDR3 length: 19 residues. Germline assignment: CDR1 LGHNT and CDR2 FRNRAP. V lost 0 bases and J lost 4; bases outside the gene matches: 15. The CDR3 spells CASGLVLFGKGRAYNEQFF. The CDR3, as DNA: TGTGCTAGTGGTTTGGTACTTTTCGGGAAGGGGAGGGCTTACAATGAGCAGTTCTTC.

The chain couples TRBV2 to TRBJ1-2, with TRBD1 matching 8 bases. CDR1 and CDR2 (germline): SNHLY, FYNNEI. The CDR3 is 15 residues long. V was clipped by 6 bases and J by 5 bases; unmatched bases: 11. CDR3 DNA: TGTGCCAGCAGAGGATTAGGGACAGGTCGATATGGCTACACCTTC. It is translated as CASRGLGTGRYGYTF.

This clone was found a few times. This rearrangement joins TRBV19 to TRBJ1-3, with D tentatively TRBD1 (6 bases). CDR1 is LNHDA and CDR2 is SQIVND in the germline V gene (reference sequence). This CDR3 spans 15 amino acids. V was pared by 4 bases and J by 2 bases, with 12 bases between. CDR3 protein: CASSTVRGTGNTIYF. DNA for the CDR3: TGTGCCAGTAGTACGGTCAGGGGAACTGGAAACACCATATATTTT.

The chain combines TRBV18 with TRBJ2-3, with D unclear. This CDR3 has 12 residues. V lost 3 bases to trimming and J lost 3 bases, with 4 bases between them. CDR1 is KGHSH, CDR2 LQKENI, per germline. Here the CDR3 reads CASSPRTDTQYF. DNA for the CDR3: TGTGCCAGCTCACCTCGGACAGATACGCAGTATTTT.